The source of this TCR beta chain is a study of blood T cell repertoires in COVID-19. As for the study in general: From T cells, B-cell-depleted T cells, or PBMCs came the material, which was cDNA or gDNA.

In assigning cohorts, the study relied on participant-reported clinical history. Here immunoSEQ multiplex PCR was the method, and the copy in TCRdb shows in-frame clones only, minus some. In the table there are approximately 290,000 clones, approximately 85% of which are singletons. Germline CDR1 and CDR2: WNHNN and SYGVQD (reference sequence). Between the trimmed V and J ends, which lost 3 bases and 9 bases, there was a span of 15 bases. The CDR3 consists of 14 residues. V and J are TRBV10-1 and TRBJ2-1; D ambiguous. The sequenced sample consisted of PBMCs or T cells enriched from blood (not recorded which). This TCR came from a woman aged 25-40 years who had recovered from COVID-19. Here the CDR3 DNA reads TGCGCCAGCAGTGATTCTAGTTCACCCAGTGAGCAGTTCTTC. This codes for CASSDSSSPSEQFF.